The 13 T cell receptor beta chains below come from one sample, sequenced in a study of T-cell memory formation after mild COVID-19. TCRdb fed the 5' RACE reads into MiXCR, producing one record per CDR3 protein. The sample shows 350,000 to 500,000 distinct CDR3 sequences, more than 15% of them seen only once. Specimen: PBMCs or a T cell subset sorted from them (not recorded which). These receptors originate from a young man who had mild COVID-19 (a few samples of this study predate the infection). Cell type and time point are not known.

The J gene is TRBJ1-2, the V gene TRBV5-1; 8 bases are shared with TRBD1. CDR1 and CDR2 (germline): SGHRS, YFSETQ. The CDR3 sequence is 15 residues long. V shed 4 bases, J shed 1 base, and the junction held 6 bases outside the gene matches. The CDR3 loop is CASSVGQGYNYGYTF. In DNA form, the CDR3 reads TGCGCCAGCAGCGTAGGACAGGGATATAACTATGGCTACACCTTC.

This clonotype was observed a few times. V and J are TRBV20-1 and TRBJ1-6, with TRBD1 as a possible D gene (5 bases). This CDR3 has 13 residues. V lost 1 base to trimming and J lost 8 bases, with 9 bases between them. The germline V gene has CDR1 DFQATT and CDR2 SNEGSKA (reference sequence). The CDR3 region is CSARGQGYSPLHF. The CDR3, as DNA: TGCAGTGCTAGAGGGCAGGGATATTCACCCCTCCACTTT.

The chain has TRBV6-2 or TRBV6-3 and TRBJ1-5; D is perhaps TRBD1 (5 bases). Per the germline V gene, CDR1 is MNHEY and CDR2 is SVGEGT. This CDR3 has 14 residues. Trimming shortened V by 6 bases and J by 3 bases, and 12 bases separated the two germline ends. The CDR3 reads CASRSDRNNQPQHF. The CDR3 DNA follows: TGTGCCAGCAGGTCCGACAGAAACAATCAGCCCCAGCATTTT.

This clonotype was seen only a few times. The chain employs TRBV19 and TRBJ1-4; possibly TRBD1 for D (5 bases). This CDR3 region has 13 residues. Germline V gene data show CDR1 as LNHDA and CDR2 as SQIVND (reference sequence). V dropped 5 bases and J dropped 4 bases, with 8 bases sitting between them. CDR3 loop: CASSRQLNEKLFF. CDR3 nucleotide sequence: TGTGCCAGTAGTCGACAGCTTAATGAAAAACTGTTTTTT.

This clonotype occurred a few times. The chain carries TRBV20-1 and TRBJ2-3, with a weak D call TRBD1 (6 bases). The CDR3 loop spans 14 amino acids. V gave up 0 bases and J gave up 4 bases, with 11 bases separating them. In germline, CDR1 is DFQATT, CDR2 SNEGSKA (reference sequence). DNA of the CDR3: TGCAGTGCTAGAGAATTACAGGGCTCAGATACGCAGTATTTT. It encodes CSARELQGSDTQYF.

A few counts support this clonotype. CDR3 protein: CASSLGWLAGGDTQYF. DNA for the CDR3: TGCGCCAGCAGCCTCGGCTGGCTAGCGGGGGGAGATACGCAGTATTTT. J is TRBJ2-3 and V is TRBV4-1, with 11 bases matching TRBD2. Germline values: CDR1 MGHRA, CDR2 YSYEKL. The CDR3 is 16 amino acids. The ends lost 4 bases at V and 5 bases at J; junction bases unmatched: 8.

The sample holds one count of this clonotype. The chain combines TRBV7-9 with TRBJ1-2, with 10 bases fitting TRBD1. Germline CDR1 is SEHNR and CDR2 is FQNEAQ (reference sequence). CDR3 length: 16 amino acids. Trimming at V came to 2 bases and at J to 6 bases, leaving 9 bases not matched to a gene. CDR3 amino acids: CASSLLLGQGVDGYTF. The CDR3, as DNA: TGTGCCAGCAGCTTACTCCTCGGACAGGGGGTTGATGGCTACACCTTC.

V usage is TRBV11-3 and J usage is TRBJ1-1; D perhaps matches TRBD1 (5 bases). The V gene lost 0 bases and the J gene lost 4 bases, with 9 bases spanning the gap. This CDR3 has 14 amino acids. Germline loops: CDR1 SGHNT, CDR2 YENEEA. The CDR3 spells CASSLDGGITEAFF. As DNA, the CDR3 is TGTGCCAGCAGCTTAGATGGGGGAATCACTGAAGCTTTCTTT.

V usage is TRBV14 and J usage is TRBJ2-1; D unclear. Germline values: CDR1 SGHDN, CDR2 FVKESK. V lost 5 bases, J lost 7 bases, and 12 bases lay in between. CDR3 length: 13 residues. CDR3 sequence reads: CASSSRWRNEQFF. CDR3 nucleotides: TGTGCCAGCAGCAGTCGATGGAGAAATGAGCAGTTCTTC.

This clonotype was detected only a few times. This chain connects TRBV2 to TRBJ2-2; D unclear. The CDR3 totals 13 residues. CDR1 SNHLY and CDR2 FYNNEI come from the germline V gene. V lost 2 bases and J 8 bases, leaving 9 bases between the germline ends. The CDR3: CASSEKLEGELFF. In DNA, the CDR3 is TGTGCCAGCAGTGAAAAACTCGAGGGGGAGCTGTTTTTT.

This chain connects TRBV23-1 to TRBJ1-1; no firm D call. TRBV23-1 is classed as an ORF, of uncertain function. CDR3 length: 12 residues. Trimming removed 4 bases at V and 4 bases at J, with 7 bases between. CDR3 in amino acids: CASSRCSTEAFF. CDR3 coding DNA: TGCGCCAGCAGTCGTTGTAGCACTGAAGCTTTCTTT.

V usage is TRBV7-2 and J usage is TRBJ1-1; D is undetermined. Germline lookup yields CDR1 SGHTA and CDR2 FQGNSA. The CDR3 spans 16 residues. Deletions cut 1 base from V and 4 bases from J, with 16 bases between. In DNA form, the CDR3 reads TGTGCCAGCAGCTTAGTGGTGAGTCCCGCTCTCACTGAAGCTTTCTTT. This sequence encodes CASSLVVSPALTEAFF.

Only a few counts were recorded for this clonotype. The genes are TRBV10-3 and TRBJ1-5; no reliable D call. Germline CDR1 is ENHRY and CDR2 is SYGVKD. Trimming cost V 2 bases and J 5 bases, with 7 bases left between them. The CDR3 has 13 residues. The CDR3 DNA reads as TGTGCCATCAGTGAGAGGAAGGATCAGCCCCAGCATTTT. This gives the protein CAISERKDQPQHF.